This TCR beta chain was observed in a study of beta chain features in type 1 diabetes. cDNA synthesis used the whole RNA isolate, giving expressed TCRB sequences. Clones were sequenced by immunoSEQ multiplex PCR, and TCRdb holds only the in-frame ones, with some missing. The sample carries tens of thousands of clones, around a third recorded once. A few counts support this clone. The CDR3 sequence is 17 residues long. CDR1 is GTSNPN and CDR2 is SVGIG in the germline V gene (reference sequence). The junction had 14 bases not matched to a gene; V was cut back by 2 bases and J by 5 bases. What was sequenced was stem cell memory CD4+ T cells from blood. The origin of this receptor is a woman aged 18-29 years in good health. The V and J genes are TRBV30 and TRBJ1-3; TRBD1 matches at 8 bases. CDR3 sequence (DNA): TGTGCCTGGAGTTCCCGGACAGGGTGGTCGAATAGAAACACCATATATTTT. Amino acids: CAWSSRTGWSNRNTIYF. The full variable domain, with the rest looked up from reference TRBV30 and TRBJ1-3, is SQTIHQWPATLVQPVGSPLSLECTVEGTSNPNLYWYRQAAGRGLQLLFYSVGIGQISSEVPQNLSASRPQDRQFILSSKKLLLSDSGFYLCAWSSRTGWSNRNTIYFGEGSWLTVV.